This TCR beta chain was obtained from a study of blood T cell repertoires in COVID-19. The repertoire was sequenced with immunoSEQ multiplex PCR; TCRdb's copy has only in-frame clones and lacks some. The sample has some 93,000 clones, around 86% seen once. Germline V CDR1 and CDR2: MNHEY, SVGAGI. V shed 7 bases and J shed 8 bases, with 20 bases lying between them. This CDR3 is 14 amino acids long. Sequenced material: peripheral blood. This rearrangement joins TRBV6-5 to TRBJ1-2; possibly TRBD1 for D (6 bases). This TCR was sampled from a man between 60 and 75 years old with acute or convalescent COVID-19. The CDR3 reads CASIPGRGREGYTF. Written as DNA, the CDR3 is TGTGCCAGCATTCCCGGACGGGGGCGGGAGGGCTACACCTTC.